This T cell receptor beta chain came from a study of early T cells in non-severe SARS-CoV-2 infection. Study in general: Sequencing targeted bulk RNA from unsorted whole blood, leaving chains unpaired.

This clonotype was observed a few times. Researchers tagged individual cDNA molecules with unique molecular identifiers. MiXCR was run by TCRdb on the 5' RACE reads, yielding one entry per CDR3 protein. Of approximately 37,000 distinct CDR3 sequences listed, roughly 4.7% are singletons. The CDR3 is made up of 14 amino acids. The sample consisted of whole blood. The source of this sequence is an adult who was a healthcare worker with PCR-confirmed SARS-CoV-2 infection or an uninfected control (not recorded which). The chain recombines TRBV3-2 with TRBJ1-5. TRBV3-2 is a pseudogene segment. CDR3 amino acids: CASSPGVAHQPQHF. Here the CDR3 DNA reads TGTGCCAGCAGCCCTGGAGTGGCCCACCAGCCCCAGCATTTT.